A selection of T cell receptor beta chains follows, all from one sample in a study of blood T cell repertoires in COVID-19. Generated by immunoSEQ multiplex PCR, the TCRdb table keeps only in-frame clones and is missing some. The data show 150,000 or so clones, with around 80% seen just once and 6% held by the top ten. The sequenced sample was PBMCs or T cells enriched from blood (not recorded which). All receptors derive from a woman in her 50s who had recovered from COVID-19. The CDR3 runs from the conserved cysteine through the conserved F or W. A D gene is named only where the DNA matches it firmly. The size entry is marked missing in some rows and otherwise reads once, few, many or a size class.

V	J	size	D	DNA	CDR3
TRBV6-5	TRBJ1-6	NA	NA	TGTGCCAGCAGTTACTCCGAGGAGGATTCACCCCTCCACTTT	CASSYSEEDSPLHF
TRBV28	TRBJ1-6	NA	TRBD1	TGTGCCAGCAGTGGGGGACAGCTTAATTCACCCCTCCACTTT	CASSGGQLNSPLHF
TRBV19	TRBJ1-3	NA	TRBD1	TGTGCCACCTACCCTACAGGGGCCTCTGGAAACACCATATATTTT	CATYPTGASGNTIYF
TRBV24-1	TRBJ2-2	NA	TRBD1	TGTGCCACCAGTGATTCCAGCCTAACGACAGGGAAACCCGGGGAGCTGTTTTTT	CATSDSSLTTGKPGELFF
TRBV7-3	TRBJ1-2	once	NA	TGTGCCAGCAGCTTACTTCCGGGAGACCTATATGGCTACACCTTC	CASSLLPGDLYGYTF
TRBV19	TRBJ2-2	NA	TRBD2	TGTGCCAGTAGTCTTCACTCTAGCGGGGGAAACACCGGGGAGCTGTTTTTT	CASSLHSSGGNTGELFF
TRBV12-5	TRBJ1-3	NA	NA	TGTGCTAGTGGGGAGGGACCTGGAAACACCATATATTTT	CASGEGPGNTIYF
TRBV5-6	TRBJ2-7	NA	NA	TGTGCCAGCAGCTCGTTGACAGCGAACTACGAGCAGTACTTC	CASSSLTANYEQYF
TRBV16	TRBJ1-6	NA	NA	TGTGCCAGCAGTTCTGACAGCTATAATTCACCCCTCCACTTT	CASSSDSYNSPLHF
TRBV29-1	TRBJ1-1	NA	NA	TGCAGCGTTGAATGGGGGGGCGAAAACACTGAAGCTTTCTTT	CSVEWGGENTEAFF
TRBV18	TRBJ1-5	NA	NA	TGTGCCAGCTCACCAGGGGCAGGGCATCAGCCCCAGCATTTT	CASSPGAGHQPQHF
TRBV11-2	TRBJ2-5	NA	NA	TGTGCCAGCAGCTTAGGGGTTGGACAGTACCAAGAGACCCAGTACTTC	CASSLGVGQYQETQYF
TRBV7-6	TRBJ2-5	NA	NA	TGTGCCAGCAGCTTAGCCAACACGTACCAAGAGACCCAGTACTTC	CASSLANTYQETQYF
TRBV18	TRBJ2-3	NA	NA	TGTGCCAGCTCACCACGGGCGATCCTCACAGATACGCAGTATTTT	CASSPRAILTDTQYF
TRBV20-1	TRBJ1-2	NA	NA	TGCAGTGCTAGTGGCTTGGGGCGAGGTGGCTACACCTTC	CSASGLGRGGYTF
TRBV7-9	TRBJ2-3	NA	TRBD1	TGTGCCAGCAGCTTAGGATTAGGGACAGGGAAAACAGATACGCAGTATTTT	CASSLGLGTGKTDTQYF
TRBV30	TRBJ1-2	NA	NA	TGTGCCTGGAGTGACACCTATGGCTACACCTTC	CAWSDTYGYTF
TRBV6-4	TRBJ1-5	NA	NA	TGTGCCAGCAGTCCGGAGGGGAATCAGCCCCAGCATTTT	CASSPEGNQPQHF
TRBV19	TRBJ1-1	NA	TRBD1	TGTGCCAGTATCCCTCCGGGGGCCAGGGGGCGCGGGGACACTGAAGCTTTCTTT	CASIPPGARGRGDTEAFF
TRBV7-2	TRBJ1-3	few	TRBD1	TGTGCCAGCAGCTCCTTTAGTGGACAGGTCGGAAACACCATATATTTT	CASSSFSGQVGNTIYF
TRBV27	TRBJ1-5	NA	NA	TGTGCCAGCAATGACCAGGGTTATAGCAATCAGCCCCAGCATTTT	CASNDQGYSNQPQHF
TRBV10-3	TRBJ2-1	NA	TRBD2	TGTGCCATCAGTGAAGGCGGGGGGGCCGCTGAGCAGTTCTTC	CAISEGGGAAEQFF
TRBV5-1	TRBJ2-3	NA	NA	TGCGCCAGCAGCTCGGAGACAGTTCTCACAGATACGCAGTATTTT	CASSSETVLTDTQYF
TRBV29-1	TRBJ2-7	NA	TRBD1	TGCAGCGTTAGACAGGGGGGGTCCTACGAGCAGTACTTC	CSVRQGGSYEQYF
TRBV6-5	TRBJ1-3	NA	NA	TGTGCCAGCAGTTACGATGGGGGGGGTCACGGAAACACCATATATTTT	CASSYDGGGHGNTIYF
TRBV18	TRBJ1-2	NA	TRBD1	TGTGCCAGCTCACCTACCTTTGACAGGGTCCATGGCTACACCTTC	CASSPTFDRVHGYTF
TRBV19	TRBJ2-3	NA	TRBD2	TGTGCCAGTAGGGGACTAGCGGGGGCTAGCACAGATACGCAGTATTTT	CASRGLAGASTDTQYF
TRBV3-1/TRBV3-2	TRBJ1-6	NA	TRBD1	TGTGCCAGCAGCCAACGGGACAGGGGTACTTCACCCCTCCACTTT	CASSQRDRGTSPLHF
TRBV5-5	TRBJ1-1	NA	TRBD1	TGTGCCAGCAGCTTGGTTGCAGGGGGTAGCACTGAAGCTTTCTTT	CASSLVAGGSTEAFF
TRBV3-1/TRBV3-2	TRBJ1-5	NA	NA	TGTGCCAGCAGCCCCCTAGAAGGGCCCCAGCATTTT	CASSPLEGPQHF
TRBV6-5	TRBJ1-6	NA	NA	TGTGCCAGCAGCCTCGGACACCCTCAGAATTCACCCCTCCACTTT	CASSLGHPQNSPLHF
TRBV7-9	TRBJ1-5	few	NA	TGTGCCAGCAGCTTAGGACCGGGACAAGATAGCAATCAGCCCCAGCATTTT	CASSLGPGQDSNQPQHF
TRBV5-5	TRBJ1-2	NA	NA	TGTGCCAGCAGCTTGGGGGCAGGCTATGGCTACACCTTC	CASSLGAGYGYTF
TRBV5-1	TRBJ2-2	NA	TRBD2	TGCGCCAGCAGCCCGGGACACGGAGGGCTAGCGGGGGGGCCGGTCGGGGAGCTGTTTTTT	CASSPGHGGLAGGPVGELFF
TRBV3-1/TRBV3-2	TRBJ1-1	once	TRBD1	TGTGCCAGCAGCCTAGACAGGGCTCCTGGTGGTCCTTTCTTT	CASSLDRAPGGPFF
TRBV5-1	TRBJ1-3	few	TRBD1	TGCGCCAGCAGCTTGGTAGGACAGGGGAACTCTGGAAACACCATATATTTT	CASSLVGQGNSGNTIYF
TRBV7-9	TRBJ2-5	NA	TRBD1	TGTGCCAGCAGCTTTGGACAGGGCCAAGAGACCCAGTACTTC	CASSFGQGQETQYF
TRBV2	TRBJ2-7	NA	NA	TGTGCCAGCAGGGGGGAGGCCTACGAGCAGTACTTC	CASRGEAYEQYF
TRBV7-2	TRBJ1-2	few	NA	TGTGCCAGCAGCTTAGTCAGCGGGGGGCAAGTCGGCTACACCTTC	CASSLVSGGQVGYTF
TRBV6-2/TRBV6-3	TRBJ1-4	NA	NA	TGTGCCAGCAGTGCTCCCAGGGAAGGGGAAAAACTGTTTTTT	CASSAPREGEKLFF
TRBV7-2	TRBJ2-1	once	TRBD2	TGTGCCAGCAGCGCACTAGCGGGGGGGCTTGGTGAGCAGTTCTTC	CASSALAGGLGEQFF
TRBV7-9	TRBJ1-4	once	NA	TGTGCCAGCAGCTCGGGACATCTCAATGAAAAACTGTTTTTT	CASSSGHLNEKLFF
TRBV28	TRBJ2-7	NA	NA	TGTGCCAGCAGTCGGGGAGCCTACGAGCAGTACTTC	CASSRGAYEQYF
TRBV15	TRBJ2-1	NA	NA	TGTGCCACCAGCAGAGATAGAGGAGGAGGGGCCGTAGATGAGCAGTTCTTC	CATSRDRGGGAVDEQFF
TRBV10-3	TRBJ1-1	NA	TRBD1	TGTGCCATCAGTGGGAGACAGGGGAGTGGTACTGAAGCTTTCTTT	CAISGRQGSGTEAFF
TRBV18	TRBJ2-7	NA	TRBD2	TGTGCCAGCTCAGAGACTAGCTTTGGCGGGTACGAGCAGTACTTC	CASSETSFGGYEQYF
TRBV27	TRBJ1-2	NA	NA	TGTGCCAGCAGTCTAGGGGGGGATGGCTACACCTTC	CASSLGGDGYTF
TRBV10-2	TRBJ1-5	NA	TRBD1	TGCGCCAGCAAGTTCCAGGGGGATCAGCCCCAGCATTTT	CASKFQGDQPQHF
TRBV5-6	TRBJ2-3	NA	NA	TGTGCCAGCAGCCCGGGGACGGCCGGGACTTCGCAGTATTTT	CASSPGTAGTSQYF
TRBV6-5	TRBJ1-2	NA	NA	TGTGCCAGCACCCTTCGGGGGAACTATGGCTACACCTTC	CASTLRGNYGYTF
TRBV10-3	TRBJ2-3	NA	NA	TGTGCCATCAGTGAGTCTTCCCAGGCTGGCCCCGGCACAGATACGCAGTATTTT	CAISESSQAGPGTDTQYF
TRBV4-2	TRBJ1-3	NA	TRBD1	TGTGCCAGCAGGTCTACAGGGGGCTCTGGAAACACCATATATTTT	CASRSTGGSGNTIYF
TRBV2	TRBJ1-1	NA	NA	TGTGCCAGCAGTGAAATGGACAGAACTTCATTTCGTTGCACTGAAGCTTTCTTT	CASSEMDRTSFRCTEAFF
TRBV7-9	TRBJ1-5	once	TRBD1	TGTGCCAGCAGCTTCTCGACAGGGTATAGCAATCAGCCCCAGCATTTT	CASSFSTGYSNQPQHF
TRBV4-2	TRBJ1-3	NA	NA	TGTGCCAGCAGCCAAGGATCAGGGCCTGGAAACACCATATATTTT	CASSQGSGPGNTIYF
TRBV11-2	TRBJ1-1	few	NA	TGTGCCAGCAGCTTAGGAGGTTGGGAGGAGGCTTTCTTT	CASSLGGWEEAFF
TRBV5-6	TRBJ1-6	once	TRBD1	TGTGCCAGCAGCTTTCGGGACAGGGACAATTCACCCCTCCACTTT	CASSFRDRDNSPLHF